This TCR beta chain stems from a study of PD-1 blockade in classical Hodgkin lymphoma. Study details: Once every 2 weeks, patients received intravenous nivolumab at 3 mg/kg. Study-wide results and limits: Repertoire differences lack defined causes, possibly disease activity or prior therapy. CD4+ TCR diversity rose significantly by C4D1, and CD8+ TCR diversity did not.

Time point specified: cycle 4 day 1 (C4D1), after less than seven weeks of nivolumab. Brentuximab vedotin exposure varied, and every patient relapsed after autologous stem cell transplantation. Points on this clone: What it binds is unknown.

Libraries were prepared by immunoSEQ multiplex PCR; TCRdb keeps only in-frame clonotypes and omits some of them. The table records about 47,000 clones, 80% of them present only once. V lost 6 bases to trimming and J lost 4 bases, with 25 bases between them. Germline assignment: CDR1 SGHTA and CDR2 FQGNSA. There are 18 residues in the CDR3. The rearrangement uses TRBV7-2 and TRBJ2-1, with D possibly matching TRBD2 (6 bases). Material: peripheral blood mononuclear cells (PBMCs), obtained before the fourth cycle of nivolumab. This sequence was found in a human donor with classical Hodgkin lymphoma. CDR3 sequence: CASRHWRGGAPQYNEQFF. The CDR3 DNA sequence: TGTGCCAGCAGGCACTGGAGGGGAGGAGCGCCGCAATACAATGAGCAGTTCTTC.